These 6 T cell receptor beta chains were sequenced from one sample in a study of T-cell memory formation after mild COVID-19. TCRdb recomputed calls from the 5' RACE reads with MiXCR, one row per CDR3 protein. The repertoire includes 560,000 or so distinct CDR3 sequences, 15% to 20% of them detected once, and 8.1% sits in the top ten. Sequencing used PBMCs or a T cell subset sorted from them (not recorded which). The receptors here all came from an adult woman who had mild COVID-19 (a few samples of this study predate the infection). Cell type and time point are not known.

This chain joins TRBV27 and TRBJ1-3; D is possibly TRBD1 (5 bases). The V end lost 5 bases, the J end lost 0 bases, and 17 bases lay between the germline ends. The CDR3 is 17 amino acids. Per germline, CDR1 MNHEY and CDR2 SMNVEV (reference sequence). CDR3 amino acids: CASSLYGRESSGNTIYF. The CDR3 DNA reads TGTGCCAGCAGTCTTTATGGCAGGGAGAGCTCTGGAAACACCATATATTTT.

This clonotype was observed a few times. V usage is TRBV5-1 and J usage is TRBJ1-1, with D tentatively TRBD1 (6 bases). The CDR3 has 15 amino acids. The germline V gene encodes CDR1 SGHRS and CDR2 YFSETQ. The V and J ends lost 1 base and 1 base respectively, with 11 bases between them. The CDR3 is CASSLPGEQNTEAFF. In DNA, the CDR3 is TGCGCCAGCAGCTTGCCAGGGGAGCAGAACACTGAAGCTTTCTTT.

V is TRBV12-3 or TRBV12-4 and J is TRBJ1-1; no clear D. This CDR3 comprises 15 residues. Trimming took off 6 bases at V and 2 bases at J, with 16 bases between the two ends. The CDR3 DNA is TGTGCCAGCAGCCCCACGTACAGAATTAACACTGAAGCTTTCTTT. As protein: CASSPTYRINTEAFF.

There are a few counts of this clonotype. V gene TRBV20-1 combines with J gene TRBJ1-5, with a tentative D call TRBD1 (5 bases). The germline V and J ends were trimmed by 6 bases and 6 bases, with 24 bases remaining between them. Germline V gene lookup returns CDR1 DFQATT and CDR2 SNEGSKA (reference sequence). This CDR3 contains 16 residues. Here the CDR3 DNA reads TGCAGTGCGTTAGACCCGGGGAGGCAGGGCAGTCAGCCCCAGCATTTT. Translating gives CSALDPGRQGSQPQHF.

This clonotype was recorded a few times. This rearrangement joins TRBV7-6 to TRBJ2-2; D is ambiguous. Germline V gene data show CDR1 as SGHVS and CDR2 as FNYEAQ. This CDR3 contains 15 residues. V was cut by 2 bases and J by 2 bases, with 9 bases left in between. The chain's CDR3 is CASSLFGHNTGELFF. The CDR3 DNA follows: TGTGCCAGCAGCTTATTTGGCCACAACACCGGGGAGCTGTTTTTT.

The sample holds a few counts of this clonotype. The genes are TRBV6-5 and TRBJ1-2, with a possible D match to TRBD1 (6 bases). V was cut by 5 bases and J by 4 bases, with 17 bases left in between. The CDR3 totals 15 residues. Per germline, CDR1 MNHEY and CDR2 SVGAGI. This CDR3 is CASSKTQGRGYGYTF. DNA for the CDR3: TGTGCCAGCAGTAAGACGCAGGGGAGAGGCTATGGCTACACCTTC.